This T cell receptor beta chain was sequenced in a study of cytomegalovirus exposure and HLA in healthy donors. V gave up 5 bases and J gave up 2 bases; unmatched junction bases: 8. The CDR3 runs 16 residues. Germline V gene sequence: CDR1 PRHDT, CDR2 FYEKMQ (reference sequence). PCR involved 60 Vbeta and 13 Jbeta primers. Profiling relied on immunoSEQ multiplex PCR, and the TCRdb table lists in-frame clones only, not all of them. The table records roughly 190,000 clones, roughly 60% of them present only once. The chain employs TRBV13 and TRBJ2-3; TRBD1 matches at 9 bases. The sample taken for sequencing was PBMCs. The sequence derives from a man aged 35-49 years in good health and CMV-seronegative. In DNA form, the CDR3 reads TGTGCCAGCAGCGCCCCCGGGACAGGGAACACAGATACGCAGTATTTT. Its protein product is CASSAPGTGNTDTQYF.